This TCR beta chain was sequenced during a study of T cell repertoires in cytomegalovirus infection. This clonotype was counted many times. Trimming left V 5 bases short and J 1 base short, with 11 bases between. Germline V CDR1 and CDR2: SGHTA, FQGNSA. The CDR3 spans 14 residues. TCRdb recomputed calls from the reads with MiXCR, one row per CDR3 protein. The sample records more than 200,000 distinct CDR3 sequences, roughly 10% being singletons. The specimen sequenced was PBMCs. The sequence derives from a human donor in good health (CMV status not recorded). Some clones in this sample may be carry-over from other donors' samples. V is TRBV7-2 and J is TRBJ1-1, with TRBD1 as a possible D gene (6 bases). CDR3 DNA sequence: TGTGCCAGCAGCCCCCAGGGGAGGAACACTGAAGCTTTCTTT. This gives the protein CASSPQGRNTEAFF.